The 19 T cell receptor beta chains reported below all come from one sample, sequenced in a study of regulatory T cells in long-lasting Graves disease. Noted time point: persistent/refractory GD, antithyroid drugs over 5 years with positive TRAb. From RNA extracted from PBMCs, the TCR library was made. Relying on iRepertoire HTBI primers and Arm-PCR of CDR3 regions, the team built TCR beta libraries. TCRdb re-analysed the multiplex PCR reads in MiXCR, keeping a single row per CDR3 protein. The table includes about 300,000 distinct CDR3 sequences, around 20% detected once. The source material was peripheral blood mononuclear cells (PBMCs), sampled when the disease was refractory, from a patient treated with antithyroid drugs. These receptors came from a female donor with Graves disease.

The V gene is TRBV7-9, the J gene TRBJ2-7, with 8 bases fitting TRBD1. CDR3 length: 14 residues. Germline trimming cut 1 base from V and 6 bases from J; bases unmatched to any gene: 5. CDR1 is SEHNR and CDR2 is FQNEAQ in the germline V gene (reference sequence). The DNA of the CDR3 is TGTGCCAGCAGCTTAGACGCAGGGGGCCGCGAGCAGTACTTC. Encoded protein: CASSLDAGGREQYF.

This clonotype was counted many times. The chain employs TRBV28 and TRBJ1-1; TRBD1 might be the D (5 bases). CDR1 is MDHEN and CDR2 is SYDVKM in the germline V gene. This CDR3 spans 14 amino acids. Trimming cost V 5 bases and J 1 base, with 11 bases left between them. CDR3 bases: TGTGCCAGCAGTCCTGGTGGGGCGAACACTGAAGCTTTCTTT. It specifies CASSPGGANTEAFF.

This clonotype has a count of ten or more. The J gene is TRBJ2-5, the V gene TRBV6-1, with 11 bases that match TRBD2. Per germline, CDR1 MNHNS and CDR2 SASEGT. The CDR3 sequence is 15 residues long. J gave up 5 bases and V 4 bases, and 6 bases lay outside the gene matches. The CDR3 region is CASSATSGSRETQYF. In DNA form, the CDR3 reads TGTGCCAGCAGTGCAACTAGCGGGAGTCGGGAGACCCAGTACTTC.

This chain connects TRBV14 to TRBJ2-5, with D perhaps TRBD1 (5 bases). V lost 1 base to trimming and J lost 2 bases, with 11 bases between them. Germline CDR1 SGHDN, CDR2 FVKESK. The CDR3 totals 15 residues. CDR3 bases: TGTGCCAGCAGCCAAGGGGTGAACAGGCAAGAGACCCAGTACTTC. Translating gives CASSQGVNRQETQYF.

The chain combines TRBV20-1 with TRBJ1-4; D not certain. The CDR3 is made up of 11 amino acids. CDR1 DFQATT and CDR2 SNEGSKA come from the germline V gene (reference sequence). The V gene lost 8 bases and the J gene lost 5 bases, with 9 bases spanning the gap. The chain's CDR3 is CSTPSNEKLFF. The CDR3 nucleotides read TGCAGTACCCCGTCCAATGAAAAACTGTTTTTT.

This clonotype appeared many times. The chain links TRBV7-3 to TRBJ1-1, with 8 bases that match TRBD1. Germline CDR1 is SGHTA and CDR2 is FQGTGA. The CDR3 covers 13 residues. J was trimmed by 10 bases and V by 4 bases; bases with no gene match: 8. The CDR3 sequence is CASSSSGGGRAFF. The DNA of the CDR3 is TGTGCCAGCAGCTCGTCAGGGGGCGGTCGAGCTTTCTTT.

This chain links TRBV6-1 with TRBJ2-3; D is undetermined. The CDR3 spans 15 residues. Germline V gene data show CDR1 as MNHNS and CDR2 as SASEGT. With 3 bases removed from V and 0 bases from J, the gap between germline ends came to 10 bases. The CDR3 DNA follows: TGTGCCAGCAGTGATCCGGGCAGGAGCACAGATACGCAGTATTTT. Its translation is CASSDPGRSTDTQYF.

The chain uses TRBV28 and TRBJ2-7; 8 positions match TRBD1. The CDR3 spans 17 residues. Germline V gene lookup returns CDR1 MDHEN and CDR2 SYDVKM. V dropped 7 bases and J dropped 0; count of bases not matched to a gene: 14. In DNA form, the CDR3 reads TGTGCCAGCAATGGACAGGGTGTAGCCCCACACTCCTACGAGCAGTACTTC. Its translation is CASNGQGVAPHSYEQYF.

This clonotype appeared once. At one end the junction does not follow the germline gene, possibly because of a read error. The gene calls are TRBV12-3 or TRBV12-4 and TRBJ1-1, with D possibly matching TRBD1 (5 bases). CDR3 size: 14 residues. The CDR3 DNA reads TGTGCCAGCAGTTTAGGGACAATGAACACTGAAGCTCTCTTT. This encodes CASSLGTMNTEALF.

Comments on this clonotype: A read error may be the cause here, since a much bigger clone is one base away. V and J are TRBV7-8 and TRBJ1-1; D unclear. Germline values: CDR1 SGHVS, CDR2 FQNEAQ. This CDR3 spans 13 amino acids. The CDR3 nucleotides are TGTGCCAGCAGCTTATACAAAAACACTGAAGCTTCCTTT. Its protein product is CASSLYKNTEASF. Based on the CDR3 plus reference TRBV7-8 and TRBJ1-1, the full variable domain is GAGVSQSPRYKVAKRGQDVALRCDPISGHVSLFWYQQALGQGPEFLTYFQNEAQLDKSGLPSDRFFAERPEGSVSTLKIQRTQQEDSAVYLCASSLYKNTEASFGQGTRLTVV.

At least ten counts were recorded for this clonotype. The gene calls are TRBV20-1 and TRBJ2-7; a weak D match, TRBD2 (5 bases). V was cut by 5 bases and J by 2 bases, with 16 bases left in between. CDR1 is DFQATT and CDR2 is SNEGSKA in the germline V gene (reference sequence). The length of the CDR3 is 14 residues. CDR3 region: CSAEVGITTYEQYF. CDR3 coding DNA: TGCAGTGCTGAAGTCGGGATAACTACCTACGAGCAGTACTTC.

This clonotype was picked up many times. This chain connects TRBV2 to TRBJ2-7; D may correspond to TRBD1 or TRBD2 (5 bases each). CDR1 SNHLY and CDR2 FYNNEI come from the germline V gene. V was clipped by 7 bases and J by 6 bases, with 22 bases between them. This CDR3 has 15 residues. The CDR3 sequence: CASKGSLGDSREQYF. CDR3 DNA sequence: TGTGCCAGCAAGGGATCCCTGGGAGACAGTCGCGAGCAGTACTTC.

A few counts support this clonotype. The gene calls are TRBV12-3 or TRBV12-4 and TRBJ1-1; D gene ambiguous. The CDR3 sequence is 13 residues long. Trimming left V 3 bases short and J 7 bases short, with 12 bases between. The CDR3 sequence: CASSFGQEYEAFF. CDR3 in DNA: TGTGCCAGCAGTTTTGGGCAGGAGTATGAAGCTTTCTTT.

As DNA, the CDR3 is TGTGCCAGCTCACCGTATGGGGACACTAACACCGGGGAGCTGTTTTTT. Its translation: CASSPYGDTNTGELFF. This chain joins TRBV18 and TRBJ2-2; possible D gene TRBD1, 6 bases. In germline, CDR1 is KGHSH, CDR2 LQKENI. This CDR3 region has 16 residues. V lost 3 bases and J 2 bases, leaving 13 bases between the germline ends. Full variable domain (missing parts from reference TRBV18 and TRBJ2-2): NAGVMQNPRHLVRRRGQEARLRCSPMKGHSHVYWYRQLPEEGLKFMVYLQKENIIDESGMPKERFSAEFPKEGPSILRIQQVVRGDSAAYFCASSPYGDTNTGELFFGEGSRLTVL.

The rearrangement uses TRBV9 and TRBJ2-5, with TRBD1 matching over 10 bases. Per germline, CDR1 SGDLS and CDR2 YYNGEE. The J segment lost 1 base and the V segment lost 0 bases, leaving 0 bases of the junction unmatched. The CDR3 has 15 amino acids. The CDR3 loop reads CASSVGTGGQETQYF. The CDR3 nucleotides are TGTGCCAGCAGCGTAGGGACAGGGGGCCAAGAGACCCAGTACTTC. The full variable domain, rest sourced from reference TRBV9 and TRBJ2-5, is DSGVTQTPKHLITATGQRVTLRCSPRSGDLSVYWYQQSLDQGLQFLIQYYNGEERAKGNILERFSAQQFPDLHSELNLSSLELGDSALYFCASSVGTGGQETQYFGPGTRLLVL.

The gene calls are TRBV4-1 and TRBJ2-3, with 9 nucleotides matching TRBD1. Germline CDR1 reads MGHRA; CDR2 reads YSYEKL. V lost 0 bases and J lost 2; bases outside the gene matches: 3. The CDR3 is 16 amino acids. CDR3 in amino acids: CASSQEDRGSTDTQYF. Written as DNA, the CDR3 is TGCGCCAGCAGCCAAGAGGACAGGGGTTCCACAGATACGCAGTATTTT.

This clonotype occurred many times. The chain carries TRBV19 and TRBJ2-5; D is possibly TRBD2 (6 bases). Germline CDR1 LNHDA, CDR2 SQIVND (reference sequence). Trimming left V 3 bases short and J 3 bases short, with 17 bases between. The CDR3 is 16 amino acids. CDR3 sequence reads: CASSMNTGVGKETQYF. The CDR3 DNA reads as TGTGCCAGTAGTATGAACACGGGGGTCGGGAAAGAGACCCAGTACTTC.

This clonotype was detected many times. The rearrangement joins TRBV3-1 to TRBJ1-1; no definite D call. This CDR3 spans 14 amino acids. The germline V gene encodes CDR1 LGHDT and CDR2 YNNKEL (reference sequence). V was cut by 1 base and J by 7 bases, with 13 bases left in between. For the CDR3, the DNA is TGTGCCAGCAGCCAAGTCGAGGGAAGAGGTGAAGCTTTCTTT. Protein: CASSQVEGRGEAFF.

This clonotype occurred many times. This sequence joins TRBV28 and TRBJ2-7; tentatively, D is TRBD2 (6 bases). The germline V gene has CDR1 MDHEN and CDR2 SYDVKM. V gave up 1 base and J gave up 3 bases, with 7 bases separating them. The CDR3 is made up of 13 amino acids. CDR3 loop: CASSLSGDYEQYF. The CDR3 DNA follows: TGTGCCAGCAGTTTATCGGGGGACTACGAGCAGTACTTC.